Listed below are T cell receptor beta chains from one sample, sequenced in a study of T cell clonotyping in hematopoietic cell transplantation. TCRdb's table, derived via immunoSEQ multiplex PCR, lists solely in-frame clones and lacks some. The table has about 12,000 clones, almost 50% seen once. The sequenced sample consisted of peripheral blood mononuclear cells. The receptors originated from a man over 45 in good health. Some clones in this sample may be carry-over from other donors' samples. CDR3s include the opening cysteine and the closing phenylalanine or tryptophan. The D gene is left open where the match is weak. The size of a clone is reported for some rows only, either as once, few or many, or as a class for expanded clones.

DNA	CDR3	size	V	D	J
TGTGCCAGCACCCCGGGGTATGGCTACACCTTC	CASTPGYGYTF	NA	TRBV6-6	NA	TRBJ1-2
TGTGCCAGCAGCCCCCGGGACTTTCTCTACGAGCAGTACTTC	CASSPRDFLYEQYF	few	TRBV7-2	NA	TRBJ2-7
TGTGCCAGTAGTCGGGACGGCGCCCTCTATGGCTACACCTTC	CASSRDGALYGYTF	NA	TRBV19	NA	TRBJ1-2
TGTGCCACGCGCCAAGCTCACTCGCCCACAGATACGCAGTATTTT	CATRQAHSPTDTQYF	few	TRBV6-5	NA	TRBJ2-3
TGCGCCAGCAGTGAGGACAGCTCCTACAATGAGCAGTTCTTC	CASSEDSSYNEQFF	NA	TRBV10-1	NA	TRBJ2-1
TGTGCCAGCAGTTATAGCCTGGGTGAAAAACTGTTTTTT	CASSYSLGEKLFF	NA	TRBV6-6	NA	TRBJ1-4
TGTGCCAGCAGTGAAACGGGGGGGCAGGCTAATGAAAAACTGTTTTTT	CASSETGGQANEKLFF	NA	TRBV2	NA	TRBJ1-4
TGTGCCAGCAAGAACAGGGCGAACACCGGGGAGCTGTTTTTT	CASKNRANTGELFF	NA	TRBV28	NA	TRBJ2-2
TGTGCCAGCAGGGACAGGGGGCGAGGGAACACTGAAGCTTTCTTT	CASRDRGRGNTEAFF	NA	TRBV6-1	TRBD1	TRBJ1-1
TGTGCCAGCAGTCTGACATGGACGGCGAGCTCCTACGAGCAGTACTTC	CASSLTWTASSYEQYF	NA	TRBV27	NA	TRBJ2-7
TGTGCCAGCAGCTTAGGGCAGTCTAACTATGGCTACACCTTC	CASSLGQSNYGYTF	NA	TRBV7-9	NA	TRBJ1-2
TGTGCCAGCAGTTTACCGGGACAGGGGCTGCTGAGCACTGAAGCTTTCTTT	CASSLPGQGLLSTEAFF	NA	TRBV28	TRBD1	TRBJ1-1
TGTGCCTGGGGGGCCCGGACGGGCACTGAAGCTTTCTTT	CAWGARTGTEAFF	NA	TRBV30	NA	TRBJ1-1
TGTGCCAGCAGCTTCCAGGGGGTGGGTGTAGATACGCAGTATTTT	CASSFQGVGVDTQYF	few	TRBV5-6	TRBD1	TRBJ2-3
TGCGCCAGCAGCCCCAGACAGGAACCTAACTATGGCTACACCTTC	CASSPRQEPNYGYTF	NA	TRBV4-1	NA	TRBJ1-2
TGTGCCAGCAGTTTATTGGGTTACAGCGATAGCAATCAGCCCCAGCATTTT	CASSLLGYSDSNQPQHF	few	TRBV28	NA	TRBJ1-5
TGCGCCAGCAGCTTGGAGCCAGGGTTCTACGAGCAGTACTTC	CASSLEPGFYEQYF	NA	TRBV5-1	NA	TRBJ2-7
TGCAGCGTTGAAGATCAGCGGGAGGACCACTACGAGCAGTACTTC	CSVEDQREDHYEQYF	NA	TRBV29-1	TRBD2	TRBJ2-7
TGTGCCAGCAGATTACGGCTCCACAGGACAGGGCCAACCTACGAGCAGTACTTC	CASRLRLHRTGPTYEQYF	few	TRBV2	TRBD1	TRBJ2-7
TGTGCCTGGAGGGGCCAGGGGCCCTACGAGCAGTACTTC	CAWRGQGPYEQYF	NA	TRBV30	NA	TRBJ2-7
TGTGCCAGCAGCCCGCCCGGGACAATCACCGGGGAGCTGTTTTTT	CASSPPGTITGELFF	once	TRBV7-8	NA	TRBJ2-2
TGTGCCACCAGCGGCAGGGGGCCCCTCGGAGAGACCCAGTACTTC	CATSGRGPLGETQYF	NA	TRBV15	TRBD1	TRBJ2-5
TGTGCCAGCAGTCATAGCGGGGGTGGCTACACCTTC	CASSHSGGGYTF	few	TRBV6-5	NA	TRBJ1-2
TGTGCCAGCAGTCCAAGGGGCCTATATGGCTACACCTTC	CASSPRGLYGYTF	few	TRBV25-1	NA	TRBJ1-2
TGTGCCTGGAGTTTAGGGGATGGCAATCAGCCCCAGCATTTT	CAWSLGDGNQPQHF	once	TRBV30	NA	TRBJ1-5
TGTGCCAGCAGTGAACACATGGTCGACACTGAAGCTTTCTTT	CASSEHMVDTEAFF	NA	TRBV2	NA	TRBJ1-1
TGCAGCGCCAGGAGGCAGACCGGGGAGCTGTTTTTT	CSARRQTGELFF	NA	TRBV29-1	NA	TRBJ2-2
TGTGCCAGCAGCTTCAAGCGGGAGGGCCTTGGAGATACGCAGTATTTT	CASSFKREGLGDTQYF	NA	TRBV7-2	TRBD2	TRBJ2-3
TGTGCCAGCAGCTTAGGAGGGGGCCAGCACGAGCAGTACTTC	CASSLGGGQHEQYF	NA	TRBV7-9	TRBD1	TRBJ2-7
TGTGCCAGCAGCTTTCGTCCCTCCGAGCAGTACTTC	CASSFRPSEQYF	few	TRBV5-4	NA	TRBJ2-7
TGTGCCAGCAGCGGCCTAGCGGGAGGGAATGGCGAGCAGTACTTC	CASSGLAGGNGEQYF	few	TRBV2	TRBD2	TRBJ2-7
TGTGCCAGCAGCCGTACTAGCGGGAGCACCAATGAGCAGTTCTTC	CASSRTSGSTNEQFF	NA	TRBV7-2	TRBD2	TRBJ2-1
TGTGCCTGGAGCGGGCGGGGGAGGGACGAGCAGTACTTC	CAWSGRGRDEQYF	NA	TRBV30	TRBD2	TRBJ2-7
TGTGCCAGCAGCCAAATAGGCGGGGGAATCTATGGCTACACCTTC	CASSQIGGGIYGYTF	NA	TRBV6-1	NA	TRBJ1-2
TGTGCCAGCAGTCCCCAATTAGCGGATACGAACACCGGGGAGCTGTTTTTT	CASSPQLADTNTGELFF	NA	TRBV28	NA	TRBJ2-2
TGTGCCTGGAGCACTAACACTGAAGCTTTCTTT	CAWSTNTEAFF	few	TRBV30	NA	TRBJ1-1
TGTGCCAGCAGTCCCCTCGGAGGGTTCTATGGCTACACCTTC	CASSPLGGFYGYTF	NA	TRBV6-5	NA	TRBJ1-2
TGTGCCAGCAGTTACGGGGGACTAGCGGGCTACGAGCAGTACTTC	CASSYGGLAGYEQYF	NA	TRBV6-5	TRBD2	TRBJ2-7
TGCGCCAGCATGTTTGGGTCAAAGGATTCACCCCTCCACTTT	CASMFGSKDSPLHF	NA	TRBV5-1	NA	TRBJ1-6
TGTGCCAGCGTAGGGATTAACGGCCGGGAGCTGTTTTTT	CASVGINGRELFF	NA	TRBV7-2	NA	TRBJ2-2
TGTGCCAGCGGGGACAGGGTCGGTCAGCCCCAGCATTTT	CASGDRVGQPQHF	NA	TRBV6-5	TRBD1	TRBJ1-5
TGTGCCAGCAGTTTACCCGTAGACACCTCTGGAAACACCATATATTTT	CASSLPVDTSGNTIYF	few	TRBV28	NA	TRBJ1-3
TGTGCCTCCGCACATACCTACGAGCAGTACTTC	CASAHTYEQYF	few	TRBV30	NA	TRBJ2-7
TGCGCCAGCAGCCTGGAGAAGGCGCAGCGCAACTCTGGGGCCAACGTCCTGACTTTC	CASSLEKAQRNSGANVLTF	NA	TRBV4-1	NA	TRBJ2-6
TGTGCCTGGACTCGGACAGACGGAAACACCATATATTTT	CAWTRTDGNTIYF	few	TRBV30	NA	TRBJ1-3
TGCGCCAGCAGCCAAGATCCCCCCGGTGTGGCTAGCTTAGATACGCAGTATTTT	CASSQDPPGVASLDTQYF	NA	TRBV4-3	NA	TRBJ2-3
TGCAGCGTTGAAAACAGGGTGGGCACTGAAGCTTTCTTT	CSVENRVGTEAFF	few	TRBV29-1	NA	TRBJ1-1
TGTGCCTGGAGTCTGGGACAGGTCGGCGAGCAGTACTTC	CAWSLGQVGEQYF	NA	TRBV30	TRBD1	TRBJ2-7
TGTGCCAGCAGTTACTCGCTAGAGAACACTGAAGCTTTCTTT	CASSYSLENTEAFF	few	TRBV6-5	NA	TRBJ1-1
TGTGCCAGCAGCCCGGGGACAGTGAAGCAAGAGACCCAGTACTTC	CASSPGTVKQETQYF	few	TRBV9	TRBD1	TRBJ2-5